The 6 T cell receptor beta chains in this list originate from one sample, sequenced in a study of shared clonotypes between healthy human individuals. Naive-designated CD8 cells lacked CD45RO, were positively enriched for CCR7, and omitted terminally differentiated effector memory CD45RA+ cells. Profiled with immunoSEQ multiplex PCR; TCRdb holds only in-frame clones, not every one. The sample includes around 2,000,000 clones, about 94% of them seen just once. The sample was naive CD8+ T cells sorted from blood. These receptors all stem from a man aged 18-30 years in good health.

V gene TRBV6-5 combines with J gene TRBJ2-7; 9 positions agree with TRBD1. The CDR3 is made up of 15 amino acids. V shed 2 bases, J shed 7 bases, and the junction held 9 bases outside the gene matches. Germline V lookup: CDR1 MNHEY, CDR2 SVGAGI. DNA for the CDR3: TGTGCCAGCAGTTACCCCGGGACAGGGACGAGGGAGCAGTACTTC. This encodes CASSYPGTGTREQYF.

This clone showed up just once. The chain carries TRBV29-1 and TRBJ1-2; D gene unclear. This CDR3 is 12 amino acids long. Germline V lookup: CDR1 SQVTM, CDR2 ANQGSEA. Trimming removed 3 bases from V and 2 bases from J, with 7 bases in between. CDR3 coding DNA: TGCAGCGTTGATCGGGGAAACTATGGCTACACCTTC. It encodes CSVDRGNYGYTF.

This sequence joins TRBV11-2 and TRBJ2-3, with unresolved D. Germline CDR1 reads SGHAT; CDR2 reads FQNNGV. Trimming pared 4 bases from V and 0 bases from J, leaving 20 bases between. The CDR3 has 18 amino acids. The CDR3 nucleotides are TGTGCCAGCAGCTACCCGCAGGAGTGGGGAACTAGCACAGATACGCAGTATTTT. Protein product: CASSYPQEWGTSTDTQYF.

The chain carries TRBV4-1 and TRBJ2-7, with 11 bases identical to TRBD1. Germline loops: CDR1 MGHRA, CDR2 YSYEKL. The CDR3 loop spans 15 amino acids. Trimming at V came to 1 base and at J to 7 bases, leaving 6 bases not matched to a gene. Here the CDR3 DNA reads TGCGCCAGCAGCCAAGGGGGGACAGGGGGTAGGGAGCAGTACTTC. Its protein product is CASSQGGTGGREQYF.

This clone is a singleton in its sample. The chain has TRBV5-1 and TRBJ1-5; TRBD1 matches 8 bases. Germline CDR1 reads SGHRS; CDR2 reads YFSETQ. V lost 4 bases and J lost 1; bases outside the gene matches: 4. The CDR3 length is 15 residues. CDR3 DNA sequence: TGCGCCAGCAGCCCCTGGACAGGGAGCAATCAGCCCCAGCATTTT. It yields the protein CASSPWTGSNQPQHF.

The chain employs TRBV27 and TRBJ1-4; D is undetermined. Trimming removed 5 bases at V and 7 bases at J, with 11 bases between. Germline-derived CDR1 and CDR2 are MNHEY and SMNVEV (reference sequence). The CDR3 has 13 amino acids. CDR3 residues: CASSLETGEKLFF. DNA for the CDR3: TGTGCCAGCAGTCTAGAGACGGGTGAAAAACTGTTTTTT.